The rows below give T cell receptor beta chains drawn from one sample of a study of identifying expanded T cells in peripheral blood. Generated by immunoSEQ multiplex PCR, the TCRdb table keeps only in-frame clones and is missing some. The repertoire includes 70,000 or so clones, around 90% of them detected once, and roughly 3.5% sits in the top ten. The specimen sequenced was blood. The receptors were gathered from a person between 18 and 69 years old in good health. CDR3s include the opening cysteine and the closing phenylalanine or tryptophan. Each record gives: J gene, V gene, D gene, clone size, CDR3 length, CDR3 protein, CDR3 DNA. D genes are given only for firm matches. Expanded clones get a size class; other rows say once, few or many, or leave the size out.

J: TRBJ2-3
V: TRBV5-6
D: .
size: .
length: 13
CDR3: CASSTSTYTLSYF
DNA: TGTGCCAGCAGCACCTCGACCTACACCTTGTCGTATTTT

J: TRBJ1-4
V: TRBV11-2
D: TRBD1
size: .
length: 15
CDR3: CASRETGGFGEKLFF
DNA: TGTGCCAGCAGGGAAACAGGGGGCTTCGGTGAAAAACTGTTTTTT

J: TRBJ1-2
V: TRBV5-5
D: TRBD1
size: .
length: 14
CDR3: CASSLNRGNYGYTF
DNA: TGTGCCAGCAGCTTGAACAGGGGGAACTATGGCTACACCTTC

J: TRBJ1-4
V: TRBV6-5
D: .
size: few
length: 13
CDR3: CASSNRFDEKLFF
DNA: TGTGCCAGCAGTAACAGGTTCGATGAAAAACTGTTTTTT

J: TRBJ1-5
V: TRBV10-3
D: .
size: .
length: 14
CDR3: CAISESQDDQPQHF
DNA: TGTGCCATCAGTGAGTCCCAGGATGATCAGCCCCAGCATTTT

J: TRBJ2-5
V: TRBV5-4
D: TRBD2
size: .
length: 16
CDR3: CASSFWTSGGKETQYF
DNA: TGTGCCAGCAGCTTTTGGACTAGCGGGGGAAAGGAGACCCAGTACTTC

J: TRBJ2-7
V: TRBV30
D: TRBD1
size: .
length: 14
CDR3: CAWNSGTGAYEQYF
DNA: TGTGCCTGGAACTCCGGGACAGGGGCCTACGAGCAGTACTTC

J: TRBJ1-2
V: TRBV2
D: .
size: .
length: 12
CDR3: CASSLRMGGYTF
DNA: TGTGCCAGCAGCCTTAGGATGGGTGGCTACACCTTC

J: TRBJ1-2
V: TRBV6-5
D: .
size: once
length: 13
CDR3: CASSYEGRYGYTF
DNA: TGTGCCAGCAGTTACGAAGGGCGCTATGGCTACACCTTC

J: TRBJ2-1
V: TRBV7-6
D: TRBD2
size: once
length: 15
CDR3: CASSLYSGSRYEQFF
DNA: TGTGCCAGCAGCTTATATAGCGGGAGTCGGTATGAGCAGTTCTTC

J: TRBJ2-7
V: TRBV6-5
D: .
size: .
length: 12
CDR3: CASSPGPYEQYF
DNA: TGTGCCAGCAGCCCGGGGCCCTACGAGCAGTACTTC

J: TRBJ2-1
V: TRBV4-3
D: TRBD2
size: .
length: 20
CDR3: CASSQVVSGGGPGLYNEQFF
DNA: TGCGCCAGCAGCCAAGTTGTTAGCGGGGGGGGCCCTGGGTTATACAATGAGCAGTTCTTC

J: TRBJ1-3
V: TRBV23-1
D: .
size: .
length: 17
CDR3: CASSLTRARWGGNTIYF
DNA: TGCGCCAGCAGTCTTACAAGGGCCCGTTGGGGTGGAAACACCATATATTTT

J: TRBJ1-5
V: TRBV28
D: TRBD1
size: .
length: 15
CDR3: CASSSDVGTGQPQHF
DNA: TGTGCCAGCAGCTCGGACGTGGGGACAGGTCAGCCCCAGCATTTT

J: TRBJ2-7
V: TRBV7-2
D: TRBD2
size: .
length: 15
CDR3: CASSLGLAVGDEQYF
DNA: TGTGCCAGCAGCTTAGGACTAGCGGTCGGGGACGAGCAGTACTTC

J: TRBJ2-2
V: TRBV30
D: TRBD1
size: once
length: 11
CDR3: CAAQGPGELFF
DNA: TGTGCCGCACAGGGGCCCGGGGAGCTGTTTTTT

J: TRBJ2-7
V: TRBV4-1
D: .
size: .
length: 16
CDR3: CASSQVVGLVSYEQYF
DNA: TGCGCCAGCAGCCAAGTTGTAGGGCTGGTTTCCTACGAGCAGTACTTC

J: TRBJ2-2
V: TRBV6-4
D: .
size: .
length: 13
CDR3: CASSDLASGELFF
DNA: TGTGCCAGCAGTGACTTGGCGAGCGGGGAGCTGTTTTTT

J: TRBJ2-1
V: TRBV19
D: TRBD2
size: .
length: 15
CDR3: CASYPGAGALNEQFF
DNA: TGTGCCAGTTACCCTGGGGCGGGAGCTCTTAATGAGCAGTTCTTC

J: TRBJ1-4
V: TRBV9
D: .
size: once
length: 14
CDR3: CASSPRESLGKLFF
DNA: TGTGCCAGCAGCCCACGGGAGTCCCTCGGAAAACTGTTTTTT

J: TRBJ1-3
V: TRBV7-6
D: .
size: .
length: 15
CDR3: CASSLGGNGGNTIYF
DNA: TGTGCCAGCAGCTTGGGGGGGAACGGTGGAAACACCATATATTTT

J: TRBJ2-1
V: TRBV29-1
D: TRBD2
size: .
length: 14
CDR3: CSVDISGSIGEQFF
DNA: TGCAGCGTTGATATTAGCGGGAGTATAGGTGAGCAGTTCTTC

J: TRBJ2-1
V: TRBV6-6
D: .
size: .
length: 11
CDR3: CASRWDVEQFF
DNA: TGTGCCAGCAGATGGGATGTTGAGCAGTTCTTC

J: TRBJ2-2
V: TRBV7-2
D: .
size: .
length: 15
CDR3: CASSASSRRGGELFF
DNA: TGTGCCAGCAGCGCCTCCTCTAGAAGGGGCGGGGAGCTGTTTTTT

J: TRBJ2-2
V: TRBV27
D: .
size: .
length: 16
CDR3: CASSSPSGGPNGELFF
DNA: TGTGCCAGCAGTTCCCCCTCCGGGGGGCCTAACGGGGAGCTGTTTTTT

J: TRBJ2-1
V: TRBV5-6
D: .
size: .
length: 11
CDR3: CASTSHNEQFF
DNA: TGTGCCAGCACCAGCCACAATGAGCAGTTCTTC

J: TRBJ2-2
V: TRBV7-6
D: TRBD2
size: .
length: 18
CDR3: CASSPSPGLASNTGELFF
DNA: TGTGCCAGCAGCCCCTCTCCGGGACTAGCCTCGAACACCGGGGAGCTGTTTTTT

J: TRBJ2-2
V: TRBV4-1
D: .
size: .
length: 15
CDR3: CASSRIGAGTGELFF
DNA: TGCGCCAGCAGCCGAATCGGTGCGGGGACCGGGGAGCTGTTTTTT

J: TRBJ1-4
V: TRBV4-1
D: TRBD1
size: .
length: 16
CDR3: CASSQGTGALGEKLFF
DNA: TGCGCCAGCAGCCAAGGAACAGGGGCCCTCGGTGAAAAACTGTTTTTT

J: TRBJ1-1
V: TRBV5-8
D: .
size: .
length: 15
CDR3: CASSSDTYMNTEAFF
DNA: TGTGCCAGCAGCTCCGACACCTACATGAACACTGAAGCTTTCTTT

J: TRBJ2-2
V: TRBV21-1
D: .
size: .
length: 15
CDR3: CASSMATSIPGELFF
DNA: TGTGCCAGCAGCATGGCCACTAGTATCCCCGGGGAGCTGTTTTTT

J: TRBJ2-7
V: TRBV18
D: .
size: .
length: 13
CDR3: CASSPLAGYEQYF
DNA: TGTGCCAGCTCACCATTGGCCGGATACGAGCAGTACTTC

J: TRBJ1-5
V: TRBV28
D: .
size: .
length: 16
CDR3: CARTLDSQNSNQPQHF
DNA: TGTGCCAGAACCCTGGACAGCCAAAATAGCAATCAGCCCCAGCATTTT